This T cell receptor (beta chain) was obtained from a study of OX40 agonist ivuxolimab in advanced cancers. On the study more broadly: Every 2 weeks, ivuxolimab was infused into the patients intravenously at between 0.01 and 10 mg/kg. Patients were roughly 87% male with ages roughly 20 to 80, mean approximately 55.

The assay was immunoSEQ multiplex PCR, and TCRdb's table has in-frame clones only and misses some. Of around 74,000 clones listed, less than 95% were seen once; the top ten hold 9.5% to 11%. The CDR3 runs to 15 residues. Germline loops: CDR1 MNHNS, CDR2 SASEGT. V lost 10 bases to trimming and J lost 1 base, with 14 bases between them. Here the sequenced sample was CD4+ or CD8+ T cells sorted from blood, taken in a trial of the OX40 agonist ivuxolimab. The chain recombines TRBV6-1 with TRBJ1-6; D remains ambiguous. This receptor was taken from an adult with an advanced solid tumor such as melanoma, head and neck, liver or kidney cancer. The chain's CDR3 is CANLRRESYNSPLHF. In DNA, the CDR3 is TGTGCCAACCTAAGGAGGGAATCCTATAATTCACCCCTCCACTTT.